This record looks at one T cell receptor beta chain sequence and its context. Each donor was a Caucasian adult residing in Nashville, Tennessee. These data come from a study of shared clonotypes between healthy human individuals. Overall study: The composition of the donors was a couple of women and a few men aged 18 to 49.

This CDR3 spans 15 amino acids. The V segment lost 4 bases and the J segment 8 bases; nucleotides outside the gene matches: 10. Germline CDR1 is SGHRS and CDR2 is YFSETQ. Data came from immunoSEQ multiplex PCR; TCRdb stores just in-frame clones and leaves some out. The data hold over a million clones, with approximately 98.5% observed a single time. The sample taken for sequencing was naive CD4+ T cells sorted from blood. Subset described: CD45RA+ positively selected. This TCR came from a man younger than 45 in good health. J is TRBJ2-1 and V is TRBV5-1, with 9 bases aligning to TRBD2. The CDR3 is CASSRYSGRIDEQFF. As DNA, the CDR3 is TGCGCCAGCAGCCGATATAGCGGGAGAATCGATGAGCAGTTCTTC.